The T cell receptor (beta chain) described here comes from a study of shared clonotypes between healthy human individuals. Findings and caveats of the study: When naive CD4 clonotypes were compared across a few donors, 4% to 6.5% were shared. Naive subsets generally had larger estimated richness than memory subsets. Compared with clonotypes that all four donors shared, non-shared clonotypes had lower generation probabilities.

In germline, CDR1 is SGHNT, CDR2 YYREEE (reference sequence). The V end was cut by 4 bases, the J end by 11 bases, with 13 bases between. The CDR3 contains 13 residues. Positive CCR7 selection of CD45RO-negative cells yielded the naive CD8 cells, and terminally differentiated effector memory CD45RA+ cells were excluded. The healthy adult donors were HIV-negative and reported no recent acute infections or vaccinations. The protocol was immunoSEQ multiplex PCR, while the TCRdb copy is restricted to in-frame clones and leaves out a portion. The sample includes about 1,800,000 clones, approximately 94% of them seen just once. Details on this clone: The antigen remains undetermined.

The chain has TRBV5-4 and TRBJ1-6; D possibly corresponds to TRBD1 (5 bases). The specimen was naive CD8+ T cells sorted from blood. The sequence was collected from a man aged 18 to 29 in good health. The CDR3, as DNA: TGTGCCAGCAGCCCGGGCGGGGGGGCACCCCTCCACTTT. Amino acid sequence: CASSPGGGAPLHF.